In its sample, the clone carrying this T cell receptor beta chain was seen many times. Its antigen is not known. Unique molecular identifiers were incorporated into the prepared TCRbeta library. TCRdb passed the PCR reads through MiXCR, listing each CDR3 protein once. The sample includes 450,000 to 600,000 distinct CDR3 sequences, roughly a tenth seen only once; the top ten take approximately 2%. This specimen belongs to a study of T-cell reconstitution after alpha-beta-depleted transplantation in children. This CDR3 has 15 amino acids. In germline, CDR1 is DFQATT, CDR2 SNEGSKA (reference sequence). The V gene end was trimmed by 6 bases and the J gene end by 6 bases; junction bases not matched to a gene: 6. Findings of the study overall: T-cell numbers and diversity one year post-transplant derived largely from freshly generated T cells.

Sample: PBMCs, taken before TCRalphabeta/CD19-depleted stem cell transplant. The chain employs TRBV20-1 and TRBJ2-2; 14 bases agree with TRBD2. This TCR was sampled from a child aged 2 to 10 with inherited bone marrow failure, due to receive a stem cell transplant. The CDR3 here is CSAGTSGRGAGELFF. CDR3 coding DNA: TGCAGTGCCGGGACTAGCGGGAGAGGGGCCGGGGAGCTGTTTTTT.